These 20 T cell receptor beta chains originate from one sample sequenced in a study of tumor and adjacent non-tumor tissue in lung cancer. Three rounds of nested PCR, following a modified ARM-PCR protocol, produced the TCRbeta library. Using its own MiXCR run on the multiplex PCR reads, TCRdb lists one record per CDR3 protein. The sample contains fewer than 55,000 distinct CDR3 sequences, more than 60% of which appear only once. The template was RNA from unsorted bulk tissue. More than 3 cm separated this lung sample from the edge of the tumor. The sample was distant non-tumor lung tissue. Receptors were obtained from a woman aged 40 to 55 with non-small cell lung cancer.

V is TRBV6-6 and J is TRBJ2-7; weak D call: TRBD1 (6 bases). Trimming left V 6 bases short and J 5 bases short, with 23 bases between. The CDR3 is made up of 16 amino acids. Germline assignment: CDR1 MNHNY and CDR2 SVGAGI (reference sequence). The CDR3 is CASRDWPKGEKNEQYF. The CDR3 nucleotides are TGTGCCAGCAGAGATTGGCCAAAGGGGGAGAAGAACGAGCAGTACTTC.

Notes on this clonotype: An end of the junction differs from the germline gene, which may be a read error. This sequence joins TRBV5-6 and TRBJ2-7; TRBD2 matches at 12 bases. The CDR3 consists of 15 residues. Germline loops: CDR1 SGHDT, CDR2 YYEEEE. The CDR3 loop is CASNSRLAGDYKQYF. The CDR3 DNA follows: TGTGCCAGCAATTCTAGACTAGCGGGGGACTACAAGCAGTACTTC.

Notes on this clonotype: Its ends do not fully match the called genes, so a read error is possible. The chain joins TRBV4-1 to TRBJ1-2; D ambiguous. The V gene's germline CDR1 is MGHRA and CDR2 YSYEKL. CDR3 length equals 13 residues. CDR3 in amino acids: CASSKQAAYGYTF. In DNA, the CDR3 is TGCGCCAGCAGCAAGCAGGCTGCCTATGGTTACACCTTC.

Only a few counts were recorded for this clonotype. A much larger clone lies one base from this, so it may be a read error. The chain joins TRBV6-6 to TRBJ1-4, with D uncertain. The CDR3 is 13 amino acids. Trimming took off 9 bases at V and 12 bases at J, with 20 bases between the two ends. Germline assignment: CDR1 MNHNY and CDR2 SVGAGI (reference sequence). The CDR3 reads CASPTADRRELFF. Written as DNA, the CDR3 is TGTGCCAGTCCCACTGCGGACCGTCGGGAACTGTTTTTT.

As regards this clonotype: No conserved phenylalanine or tryptophan ends this CDR3, so it is likely a read error. V usage is TRBV10-2 and J usage is TRBJ2-7; 7 bases fit TRBD2. Germline CDR1 reads WSHSY; CDR2 reads SAAADI. CDR3 length equals 13 residues. The trim removed 8 bases at V and 7 bases at J, leaving 11 bases unmatched. CDR3 sequence: CASRTRGREEQYL. DNA of the CDR3: TGCGCCAGCCGGACTAGAGGGAGAGAAGAGCAGTACCTC.

Concerning this clonotype itself: Relative to the germline gene, one junction end is altered; a read error may explain this. The chain employs TRBV4-2 and TRBJ1-6, with D possibly TRBD1 on 6 matching bases. The CDR3 has 18 amino acids. Germline CDR1 reads LGHNA; CDR2 reads YNFKEQ. CDR3 amino acids: CVSNQDWTARADNSPLHF. The DNA for the CDR3 is TGTGTCAGCAACCAAGATTGGACAGCAAGGGCAGATAATTCACCCCTCCACTTT.

This chain joins TRBV7-9 and TRBJ1-1; the D gene is possibly TRBD1 (6 bases). The CDR3 extends over 14 amino acids. Trimming removed 5 bases at V and 7 bases at J, with 17 bases between. Germline loops: CDR1 SEHNR, CDR2 FQNEAQ (reference sequence). CDR3 sequence reads: CASSTVFRGDEAFF. The DNA for the CDR3 is TGTGCCAGCAGCACTGTATTTAGGGGGGATGAAGCTTTCTTT.

With regard to this clonotype: One junction end disagrees with the germline gene, perhaps due to a read error. The chain has TRBV5-4 and TRBJ2-7; no clear D. The CDR3 consists of 14 residues. Germline CDR1 is SGHNT and CDR2 is YYREEE (reference sequence). In nucleotides, the CDR3 is TGTGCCAGCAGCCTCCCGACCGACAACTACGAGCAGCGCTTC. It yields the protein CASSLPTDNYEQRF.

V and J are TRBV12-3 or TRBV12-4 and TRBJ2-7; 10 nucleotides agree with TRBD2. V gave up 6 bases and J gave up 3 bases; unmatched junction bases: 2. This CDR3 is 13 amino acids long. The CDR3 region has the DNA TGTGCCAGCAGGAGGACTAGCGGCTACGAGCAGTACTTC. Its translation: CASRRTSGYEQYF.

A word on this clonotype: An end of the junction does not agree with germline; a read error may underlie this. This sequence joins TRBV6-5 and TRBJ2-3; a possible D gene is TRBD1 (6 bases). CDR1 is MNHEY and CDR2 is SVGAGI in the germline V gene. The CDR3 totals 17 residues. The CDR3, as DNA: TGTGCCATCAGTTGGAGGACAGTTCCCCTGAACACAGATACGCAGTATTTT. The encoded protein is CAISWRTVPLNTDTQYF.

Of note for this clonotype: This is likely a read error, given that the CDR3 carries no conserved phenylalanine or tryptophan at its end. The chain uses TRBV20-1 and TRBJ2-7; possible D gene TRBD1, 6 bases. CDR1 is DFQATT, CDR2 SNEGSKA, per germline (reference sequence). CDR3 size: 14 residues. CDR3: CSASAWQGNYEQYL. The CDR3 region has the DNA TGCAGTGCTAGTGCCTGGCAGGGGAACTACGAACAGTACCTC.

This clonotype occurred once. No conserved phenylalanine or tryptophan ends this CDR3, so it is likely a read error. The CDR3 loop is CASSFSGANVLTS. As DNA, the CDR3 is TGCGCAAGCAGTTTTTCCGGGGCCAACGTCCTGACTTCC. The chain is built from TRBV10-2 and TRBJ2-6; D gene unclear. Germline lookup yields CDR1 WSHSY and CDR2 SAAADI. The CDR3 spans 13 residues.

As for this clonotype: The junction departs from the called germline gene at one end, perhaps through a read error. The chain combines TRBV5-1 with TRBJ2-5; 10 positions match TRBD2. Germline assignment: CDR1 SGHRS and CDR2 YFSETQ. This CDR3 contains 16 residues. In DNA, the CDR3 is TGCGCCAGCAGCTTGGCGGCTAGCGGGAGATTGGAGACCCAAAACTTC. It codes for CASSLAASGRLETQNF.

There are many counts of this clonotype. The chain employs TRBV30 and TRBJ2-7, with 7 nucleotides matching TRBD2. CDR3 size: 18 residues. Germline CDR1 and CDR2: GTSNPN and SVGIG (reference sequence). V dropped 5 bases and J dropped 1; count of bases not matched to a gene: 20. The CDR3 nucleotides are TGTGCCTGGCGCTCTTACCGCCGGGCTAGCGGCAAATCCTACGAGCAGTACTTC. It encodes CAWRSYRRASGKSYEQYF.

In its sample, this clonotype was seen a few times. A read error may account for a junction end that differs from germline. V gene TRBV30 combines with J gene TRBJ2-2; D is possibly TRBD1 (7 bases). The CDR3 spans 13 residues. Germline V gene sequence: CDR1 GTSNPN, CDR2 SVGIG (reference sequence). The DNA for the CDR3 is TGCGCCTGGAGTGGGACAGACACCGGGGGGCTGTTTTTT. Translated: CAWSGTDTGGLFF.

The gene calls are TRBV10-3 and TRBJ2-5, with D perhaps assigned TRBD1 or TRBD2 (5 bases each). The CDR3 contains 14 residues. V shed 0 bases and J shed 5 bases, with 10 bases lying between them. CDR1 is ENHRY, CDR2 SYGVKD, per germline. CDR3 DNA sequence: TGTGCCATCAGTGAGTCCTGGGGACGGGAGACCCAGTACTTC. It yields the protein CAISESWGRETQYF.

This clonotype has at least ten counts. V usage is TRBV10-2 and J usage is TRBJ2-1; no firm D call. Trimming took 2 bases from V and 0 from J, leaving 5 bases between them. Germline CDR1 WSHSY, CDR2 SAAADI. CDR3 length: 14 amino acids. The CDR3 bases are TGCGCCAGCAGTGAGAGGAACTCCTACAATGAGCAGTTCTTC. This sequence encodes CASSERNSYNEQFF.

As to this clonotype: One end of the junction fails to match germline, which may point to a read error. Written as DNA, the CDR3 is TGTACCAGCAGCCATGGGACTAGCTGGAGGAATGAGCAGTTCTTC. Translating gives CTSSHGTSWRNEQFF. This chain links TRBV14 with TRBJ2-1, with 9 bases matching TRBD2. The V gene's germline CDR1 is SGHDN and CDR2 FVKESK. The CDR3 length is 15 residues.

Comments on this clonotype: A much larger clone sits a single nucleotide away, making a read error possible. The rearrangement links TRBV12-3 or TRBV12-4 to TRBJ1-2; 8 nucleotides agree with TRBD1. The length of the CDR3 is 13 residues. The CDR3 DNA is TGTGCCAACAGTTTTGCAGGGGGCCGTGGCTACACCTTC. Translation: CANSFAGGRGYTF.

Concerning this clonotype: At one of its ends the junction is not consistent with the germline gene, which may arise from a read error. The chain joins TRBV12-3 or TRBV12-4 to TRBJ1-5; 7 positions agree with TRBD1. This CDR3 contains 13 residues. The CDR3 nucleotides read TGCGCCAGCACCTACAGGGGTGAACAGCCCCAGCATTTT. Its translation: CASTYRGEQPQHF.